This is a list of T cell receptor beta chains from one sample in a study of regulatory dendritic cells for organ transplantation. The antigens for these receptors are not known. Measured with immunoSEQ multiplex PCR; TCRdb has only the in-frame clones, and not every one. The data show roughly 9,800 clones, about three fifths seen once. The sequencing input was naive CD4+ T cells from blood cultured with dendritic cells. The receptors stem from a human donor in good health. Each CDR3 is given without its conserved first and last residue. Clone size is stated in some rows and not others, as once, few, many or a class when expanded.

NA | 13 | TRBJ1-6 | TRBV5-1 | ASSYGTGRNSPLH
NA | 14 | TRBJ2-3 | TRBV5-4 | ASSSTSGGAADTQY
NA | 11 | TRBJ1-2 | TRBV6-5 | ASSPGTALGYT
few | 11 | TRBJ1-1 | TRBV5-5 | ASSLYQSLEAF
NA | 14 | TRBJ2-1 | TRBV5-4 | ASSLGGGRSYNEQF
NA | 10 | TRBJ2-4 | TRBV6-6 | ASRAATNIQY
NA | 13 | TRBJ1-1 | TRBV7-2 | ASSSGRTAVQGAF
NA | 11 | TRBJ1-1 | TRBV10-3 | AISELMNTEAF
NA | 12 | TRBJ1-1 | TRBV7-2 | ASSLDRMNTEAF
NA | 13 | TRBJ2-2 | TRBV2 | ASLEDRVNTGELF
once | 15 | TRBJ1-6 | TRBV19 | ASSSQQGSSYNSPLH
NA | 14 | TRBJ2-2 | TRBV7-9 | ASSLFQGASTGELF
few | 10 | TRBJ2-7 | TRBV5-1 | ASSLPGYEQY
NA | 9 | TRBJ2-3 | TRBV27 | ASSFLDTQY
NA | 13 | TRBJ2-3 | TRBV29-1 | SVKRHPESTDTQY
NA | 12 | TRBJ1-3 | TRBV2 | ASKERFSGNTIY
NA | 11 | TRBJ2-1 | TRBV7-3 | ASSRTGGNEQF
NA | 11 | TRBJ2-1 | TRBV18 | ASSQGQDNEQF
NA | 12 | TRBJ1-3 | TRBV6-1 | ASENGGQGNTIY
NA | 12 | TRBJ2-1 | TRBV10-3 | AISTGISYNEQF
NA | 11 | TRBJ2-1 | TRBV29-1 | SVGRGIYNEQF
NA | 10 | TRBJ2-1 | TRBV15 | ATSRQGVEQF
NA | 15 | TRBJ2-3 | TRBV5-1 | ASSLAIGLTSTDTQY
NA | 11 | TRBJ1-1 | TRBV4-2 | ASSRTGDTEAF
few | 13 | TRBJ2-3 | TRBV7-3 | ASSPGLARTDTQY
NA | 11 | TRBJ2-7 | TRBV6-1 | ASRGLNSYEQY
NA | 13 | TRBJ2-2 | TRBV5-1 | ASSFLTSGSGELF
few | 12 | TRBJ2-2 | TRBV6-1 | ASIPTGITGELF
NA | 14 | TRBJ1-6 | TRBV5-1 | ASSSEVGDRGSPLH
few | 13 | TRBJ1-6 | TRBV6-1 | ASSEPQGVSSPLH
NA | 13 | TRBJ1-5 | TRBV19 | ASTWGQLNGQPQH
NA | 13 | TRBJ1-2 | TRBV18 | ASSPPLVANYGYT
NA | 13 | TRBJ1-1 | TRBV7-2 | ASSFASTRGTEAF
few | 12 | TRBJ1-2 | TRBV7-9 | ASSFGTGSYDYT
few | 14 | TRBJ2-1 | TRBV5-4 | ASSLFSSGVYNEQF
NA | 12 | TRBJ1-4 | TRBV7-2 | ASSSGLENEKLF
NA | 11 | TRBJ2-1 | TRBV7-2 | ASSLVRGDEQF
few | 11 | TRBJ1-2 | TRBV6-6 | ASRRGTGYGYT
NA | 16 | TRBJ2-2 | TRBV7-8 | ASSRGRGLGYNTGELF
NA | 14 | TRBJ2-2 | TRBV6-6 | ASSFPGLGGTGELF
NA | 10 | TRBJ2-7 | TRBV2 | ASSFQIYEQY
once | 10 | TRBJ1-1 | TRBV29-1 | SVARGNTEAF
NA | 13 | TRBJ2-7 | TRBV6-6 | ASSSGQGARYEQY
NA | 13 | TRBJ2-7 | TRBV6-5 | ASRLGQDTSYEQY
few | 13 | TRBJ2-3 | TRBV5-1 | ASTTGAFSTDTQY
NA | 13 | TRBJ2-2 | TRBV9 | ASSVLAGNTGELF
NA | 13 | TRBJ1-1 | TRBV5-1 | ASSLDFGGAGEAF
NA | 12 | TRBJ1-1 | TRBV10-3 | AISETGMNTEAF
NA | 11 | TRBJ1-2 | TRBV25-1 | ASSEYSNYGYT
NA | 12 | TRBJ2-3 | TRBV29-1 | SVEPGTGEDTQY
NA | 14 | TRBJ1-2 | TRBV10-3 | AISESGTGGPRGYT
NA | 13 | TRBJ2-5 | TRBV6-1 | ASSQAAGGSETQY
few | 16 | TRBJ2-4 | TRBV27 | ASSPLAGGVGAKNIQY
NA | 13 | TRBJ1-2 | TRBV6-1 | ASSEGTGLNYGYT
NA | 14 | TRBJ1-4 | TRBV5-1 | ASSPDGRGLDEKLF